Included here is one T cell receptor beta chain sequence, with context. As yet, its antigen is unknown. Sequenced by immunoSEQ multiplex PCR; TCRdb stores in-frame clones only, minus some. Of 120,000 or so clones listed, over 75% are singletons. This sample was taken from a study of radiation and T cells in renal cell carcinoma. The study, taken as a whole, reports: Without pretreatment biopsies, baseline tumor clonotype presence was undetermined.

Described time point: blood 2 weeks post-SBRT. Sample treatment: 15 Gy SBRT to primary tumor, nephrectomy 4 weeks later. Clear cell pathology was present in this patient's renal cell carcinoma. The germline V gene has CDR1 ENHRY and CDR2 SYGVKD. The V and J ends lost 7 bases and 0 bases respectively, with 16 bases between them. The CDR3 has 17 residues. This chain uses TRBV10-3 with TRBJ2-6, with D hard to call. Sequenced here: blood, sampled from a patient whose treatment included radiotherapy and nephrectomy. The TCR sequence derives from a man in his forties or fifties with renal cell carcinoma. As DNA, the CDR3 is TGTGCCATCAAGGCAGAGGTCACCCCCTCTGGGGCCAACGTCCTGACTTTC. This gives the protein CAIKAEVTPSGANVLTF.